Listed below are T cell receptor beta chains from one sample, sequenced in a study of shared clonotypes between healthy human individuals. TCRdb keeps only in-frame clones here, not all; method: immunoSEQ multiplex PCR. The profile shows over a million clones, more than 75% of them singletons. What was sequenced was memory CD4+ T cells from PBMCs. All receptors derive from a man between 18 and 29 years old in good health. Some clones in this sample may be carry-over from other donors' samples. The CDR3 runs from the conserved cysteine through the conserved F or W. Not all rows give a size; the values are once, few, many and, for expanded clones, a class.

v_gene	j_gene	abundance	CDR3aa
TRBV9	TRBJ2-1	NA	CASSVATGREGHEQFF
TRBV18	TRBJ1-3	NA	CASSPPGNTIYF
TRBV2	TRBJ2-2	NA	CASSGFSVNTGELFF
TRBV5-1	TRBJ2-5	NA	CASSSQGARGETQYF
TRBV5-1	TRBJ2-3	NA	CASSGGEFRDTQYF
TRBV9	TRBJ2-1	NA	CASSVAPGHSYNEQFF
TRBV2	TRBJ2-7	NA	CASSEAGIYEQYF
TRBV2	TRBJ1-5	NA	CASSEGPRGSNQPQHF
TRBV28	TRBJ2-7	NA	CASRGAPNYEQYF
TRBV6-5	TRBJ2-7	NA	CASSYSKGGRRYEQYF
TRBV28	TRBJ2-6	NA	CASRGLQGASGANVLTF
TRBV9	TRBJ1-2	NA	CASSVGVENFYGYTF
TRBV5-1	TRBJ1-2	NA	CASSLGQGSYGYTF
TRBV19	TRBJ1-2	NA	CASRTYGTGSYGYTF
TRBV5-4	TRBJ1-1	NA	CASSLRAPGEAFF
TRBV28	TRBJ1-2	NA	CAPTRGHYGYTF
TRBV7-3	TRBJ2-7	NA	CASSLEVRQYEQYF
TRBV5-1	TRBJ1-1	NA	CASSLEGARWDTEAFF
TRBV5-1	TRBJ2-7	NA	CASSLEAYEQYF
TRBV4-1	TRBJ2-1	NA	CASSLSVAGAYNEQFF
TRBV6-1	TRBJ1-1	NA	CASSPYGTENTEAFF
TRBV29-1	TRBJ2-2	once	CSVMEGKGDTGELFF
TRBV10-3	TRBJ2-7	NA	CAIGGNYEQYF
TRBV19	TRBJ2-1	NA	CASGTSGMYNEQFF
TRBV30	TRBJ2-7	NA	CARDNSYEQYF
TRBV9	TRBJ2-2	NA	CASSPLPRLEGAGELFF
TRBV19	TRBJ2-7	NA	CASSSGDWNYEQYF
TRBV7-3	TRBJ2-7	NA	CASSLASSGPAYEQYF
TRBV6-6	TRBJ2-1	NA	CASSYSPRSEQFF
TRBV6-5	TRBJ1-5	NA	CASSRDGYQPQHF
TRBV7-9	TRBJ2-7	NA	CASSPPGQGSSEQYF
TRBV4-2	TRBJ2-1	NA	CASSLGLAGENEQFF
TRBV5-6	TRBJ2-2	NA	CASSLGYGHTGELFF
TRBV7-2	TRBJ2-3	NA	CASSFGPTQRPGADTQYF
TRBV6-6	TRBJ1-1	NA	CASSYVAVTTESEAFF
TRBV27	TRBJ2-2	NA	CASSLRGPGELFF
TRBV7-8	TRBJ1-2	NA	CASSPKPGQGRKYGYTF
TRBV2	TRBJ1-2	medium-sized	CASRTDRAGYTF
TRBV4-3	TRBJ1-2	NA	CASSRGVGANYGYTF
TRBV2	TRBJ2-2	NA	CASKGQGEVTGELFF
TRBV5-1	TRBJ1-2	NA	CASSLGSFPDYGYTF
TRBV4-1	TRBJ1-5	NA	CASSQGPGRGNQPQHF